This TCR beta chain was documented in a study of identifying expanded T cells in peripheral blood. Libraries were prepared by immunoSEQ multiplex PCR; TCRdb keeps only in-frame clonotypes and omits some of them. The table shows roughly 90,000 clones, with 85% occurring only once. Sequenced: blood. The receptor's source is a person aged 18 to 70 in good health.

For the CDR3, the DNA is TGCGCCAGCAGCTTGTTTCAGGGGGGGTACGAGCAGTACTTC. This gives the protein CASSLFQGGYEQYF. The gene calls are TRBV5-1 and TRBJ2-7; either TRBD1 or TRBD2 may supply D (7 bases each). The germline gives CDR1 SGHRS, CDR2 YFSETQ. Trimming took off 1 base at V and 4 bases at J, with 12 bases between the two ends. This CDR3 comprises 14 residues.